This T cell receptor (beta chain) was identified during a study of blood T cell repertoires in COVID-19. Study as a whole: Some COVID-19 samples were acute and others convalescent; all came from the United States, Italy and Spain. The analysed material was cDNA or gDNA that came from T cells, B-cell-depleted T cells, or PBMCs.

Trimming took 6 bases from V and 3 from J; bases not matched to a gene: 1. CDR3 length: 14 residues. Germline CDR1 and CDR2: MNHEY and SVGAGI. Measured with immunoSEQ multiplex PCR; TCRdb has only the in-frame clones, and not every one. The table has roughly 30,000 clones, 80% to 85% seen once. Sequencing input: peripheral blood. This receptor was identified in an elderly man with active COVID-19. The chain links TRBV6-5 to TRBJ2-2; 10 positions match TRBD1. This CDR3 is CASRDRGYTGELFF. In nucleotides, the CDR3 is TGTGCCAGCAGGGACAGGGGGTACACCGGGGAGCTGTTTTTT.